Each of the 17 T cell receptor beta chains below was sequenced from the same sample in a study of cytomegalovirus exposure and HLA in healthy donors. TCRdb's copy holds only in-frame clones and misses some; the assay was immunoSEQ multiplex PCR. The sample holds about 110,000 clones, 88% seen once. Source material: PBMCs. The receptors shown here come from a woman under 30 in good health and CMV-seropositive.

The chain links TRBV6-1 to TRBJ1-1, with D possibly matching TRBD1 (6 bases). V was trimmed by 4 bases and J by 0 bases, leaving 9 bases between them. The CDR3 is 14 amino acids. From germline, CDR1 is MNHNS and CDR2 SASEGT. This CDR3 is CASSVTGMNTEAFF. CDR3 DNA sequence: TGTGCCAGCAGTGTGACAGGCATGAACACTGAAGCTTTCTTT.

CDR3 sequence reads: CASSQKHGQLWKETQYF. The DNA for the CDR3 is TGCGCCAGCAGCCAGAAGCACGGACAGCTCTGGAAAGAGACCCAGTACTTC. This chain links TRBV4-1 with TRBJ2-5; tentatively, D is TRBD1 (6 bases). V lost 3 bases, J lost 3 bases, and 20 bases lay in between. Germline V gene sequence: CDR1 MGHRA, CDR2 YSYEKL. This CDR3 spans 17 amino acids.

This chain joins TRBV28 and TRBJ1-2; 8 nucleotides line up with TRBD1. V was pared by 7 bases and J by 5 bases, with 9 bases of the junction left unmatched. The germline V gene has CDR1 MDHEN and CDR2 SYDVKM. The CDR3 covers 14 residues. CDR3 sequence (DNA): TGTGCCAGCACCTCTCGGACAGGGCAGTATGGCTACACCTTC. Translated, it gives CASTSRTGQYGYTF.

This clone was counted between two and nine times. The CDR3 loop reads CASSRGREPGNTIYF. The DNA of the CDR3 is TGTGCCAGTAGTAGGGGAAGGGAGCCTGGAAACACCATATATTTT. This chain uses TRBV19 with TRBJ1-3, with D hard to call. The V end lost 4 bases, the J end lost 2 bases, and 12 bases lay between the germline ends. Germline assignment: CDR1 LNHDA and CDR2 SQIVND (reference sequence). The CDR3 consists of 15 residues.

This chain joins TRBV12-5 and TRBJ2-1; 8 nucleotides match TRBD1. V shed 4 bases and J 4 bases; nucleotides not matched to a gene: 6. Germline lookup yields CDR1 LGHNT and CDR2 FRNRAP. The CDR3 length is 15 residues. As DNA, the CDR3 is TGTGCTAGTGGTTCGGGACAGGAACATTACAATGAGCAGTTCTTC. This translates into CASGSGQEHYNEQFF.

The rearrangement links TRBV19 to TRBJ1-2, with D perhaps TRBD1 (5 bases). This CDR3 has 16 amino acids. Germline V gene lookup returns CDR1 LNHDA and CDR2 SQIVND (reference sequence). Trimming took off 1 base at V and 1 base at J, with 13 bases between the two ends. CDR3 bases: TGTGCCAGTAGTATAGGACAGCTGGCGATTAACTATGGCTACACCTTC. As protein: CASSIGQLAINYGYTF.

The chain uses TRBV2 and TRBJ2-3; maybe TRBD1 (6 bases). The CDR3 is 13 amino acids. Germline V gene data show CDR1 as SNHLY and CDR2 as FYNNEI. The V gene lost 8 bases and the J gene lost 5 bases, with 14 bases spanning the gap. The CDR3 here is CASLSTGQDTQYF. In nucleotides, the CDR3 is TGTGCCAGCCTGTCTACAGGGCAAGATACGCAGTATTTT.

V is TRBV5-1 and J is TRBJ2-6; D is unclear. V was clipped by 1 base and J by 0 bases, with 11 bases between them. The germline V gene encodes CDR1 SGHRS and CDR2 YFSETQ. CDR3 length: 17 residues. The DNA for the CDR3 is TGCGCCAGCAGCTTGTACAGCTCGAGCTCTGGGGCCAACGTCCTGACTTTC. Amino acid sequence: CASSLYSSSSGANVLTF.

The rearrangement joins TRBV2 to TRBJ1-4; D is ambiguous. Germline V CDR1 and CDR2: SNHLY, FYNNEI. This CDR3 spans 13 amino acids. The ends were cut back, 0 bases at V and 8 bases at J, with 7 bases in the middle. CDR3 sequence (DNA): TGTGCCAGCAGTGAAGCGCTTCGGGAAAAACTGTTTTTT. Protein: CASSEALREKLFF. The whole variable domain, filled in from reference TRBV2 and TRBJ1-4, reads EPEVTQTPSHQVTQMGQEVILRCVPISNHLYFYWYRQILGQKVEFLVSFYNNEISEKSEIFDDQFSVERPDGSNFTLKIRSTKLEDSAMYFCASSEALREKLFFGSGTQLSVL.

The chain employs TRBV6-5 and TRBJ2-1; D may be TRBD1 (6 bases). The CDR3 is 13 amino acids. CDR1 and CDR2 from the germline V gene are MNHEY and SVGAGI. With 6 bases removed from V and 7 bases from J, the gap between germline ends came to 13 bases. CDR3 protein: CASSLTGRNEQFF. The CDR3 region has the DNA TGTGCCAGCAGCCTGACAGGTCGAAATGAGCAGTTCTTC.

The CDR3 DNA is TGTGCCAGCAATCCCGGGGGGGCCAAGGACAATGAGCAGTTCTTC. Translated: CASNPGGAKDNEQFF. The gene calls are TRBV6-6 and TRBJ2-1, with 8 bases aligning to TRBD2. Losses at the gene ends were 7 bases for V and 5 bases for J; bases not matched to a gene: 10. The CDR3 has 15 amino acids. CDR1 is MNHNY, CDR2 SVGAGI, per germline (reference sequence).

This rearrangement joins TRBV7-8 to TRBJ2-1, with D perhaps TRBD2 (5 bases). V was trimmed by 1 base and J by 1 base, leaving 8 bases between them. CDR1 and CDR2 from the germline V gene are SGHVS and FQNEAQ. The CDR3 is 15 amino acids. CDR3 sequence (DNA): TGTGCCAGCAGCTTAGGGGCGGGTTCCTACAATGAGCAGTTCTTC. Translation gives CASSLGAGSYNEQFF.

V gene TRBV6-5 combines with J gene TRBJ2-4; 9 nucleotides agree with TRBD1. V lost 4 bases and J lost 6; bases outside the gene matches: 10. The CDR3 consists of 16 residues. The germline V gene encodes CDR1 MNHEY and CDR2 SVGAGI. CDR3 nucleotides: TGTGCCAGCAGTTCCAGCCCGGGACAGGGCGGAAACATTCAGTACTTC. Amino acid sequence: CASSSSPGQGGNIQYF.

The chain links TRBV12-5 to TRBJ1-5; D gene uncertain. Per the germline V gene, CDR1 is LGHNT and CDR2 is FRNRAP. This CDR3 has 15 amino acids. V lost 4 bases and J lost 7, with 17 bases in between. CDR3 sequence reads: CASGSPGRREQPQHF. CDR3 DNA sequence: TGTGCTAGTGGTTCCCCGGGTCGACGGGAGCAGCCCCAGCATTTT.

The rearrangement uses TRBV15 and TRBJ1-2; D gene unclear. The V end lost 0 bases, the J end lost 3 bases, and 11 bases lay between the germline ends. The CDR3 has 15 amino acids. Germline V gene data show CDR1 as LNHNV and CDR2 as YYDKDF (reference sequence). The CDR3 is CATSRESTSYYGYTF. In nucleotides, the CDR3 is TGTGCCACCAGCAGAGAGTCGACATCCTACTATGGCTACACCTTC.

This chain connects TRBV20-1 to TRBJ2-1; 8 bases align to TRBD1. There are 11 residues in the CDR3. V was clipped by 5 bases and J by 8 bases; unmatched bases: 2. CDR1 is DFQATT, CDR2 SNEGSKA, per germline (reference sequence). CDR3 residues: CSAGQGYEQFF. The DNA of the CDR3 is TGCAGTGCTGGACAGGGATATGAGCAGTTCTTC.

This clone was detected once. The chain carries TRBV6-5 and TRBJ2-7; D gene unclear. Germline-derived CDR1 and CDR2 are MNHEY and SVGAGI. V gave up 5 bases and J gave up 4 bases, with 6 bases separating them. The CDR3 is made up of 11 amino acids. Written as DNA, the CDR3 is TGTGCCAGCAGTATCAATTACGAGCAGTACTTC. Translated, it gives CASSINYEQYF.